This TCR beta chain was identified in a study of T cells in Graves' hyperthyroidism and ophthalmopathy. Using RNA transcripts as the source, TCR beta CDR3 regions were amplified. The TCR CDR3 was amplified in a first-round RT-PCR using the HTBI primer set. From the multiplex PCR reads, TCRdb called clonotypes with MiXCR, one entry per CDR3 protein. The sample holds around 500,000 distinct CDR3 sequences, over 13% seen once. Uncontrolled infections, other autoimmune diseases, pregnancy or lactation led to exclusion of patients. The V end was cut by 7 bases, the J end by 0 bases, with 11 bases between. Germline V CDR1 and CDR2: SGDLS, YYNGEE. The CDR3 runs 14 residues. A word on this clonotype: The antigen is unknown.

General study points: Blood shared most expanded thyroid clonotypes above 0.001.

This clonotype was obtained from a woman aged 18-29 years with Graves' hyperthyroidism. Sequencing used blood. The chain links TRBV9 to TRBJ1-3; no definite D call. The CDR3 DNA follows: TGTGCCAGCGGTAGAAGGAGCTCTGGAAACACCATATATTTT. This encodes CASGRRSSGNTIYF.